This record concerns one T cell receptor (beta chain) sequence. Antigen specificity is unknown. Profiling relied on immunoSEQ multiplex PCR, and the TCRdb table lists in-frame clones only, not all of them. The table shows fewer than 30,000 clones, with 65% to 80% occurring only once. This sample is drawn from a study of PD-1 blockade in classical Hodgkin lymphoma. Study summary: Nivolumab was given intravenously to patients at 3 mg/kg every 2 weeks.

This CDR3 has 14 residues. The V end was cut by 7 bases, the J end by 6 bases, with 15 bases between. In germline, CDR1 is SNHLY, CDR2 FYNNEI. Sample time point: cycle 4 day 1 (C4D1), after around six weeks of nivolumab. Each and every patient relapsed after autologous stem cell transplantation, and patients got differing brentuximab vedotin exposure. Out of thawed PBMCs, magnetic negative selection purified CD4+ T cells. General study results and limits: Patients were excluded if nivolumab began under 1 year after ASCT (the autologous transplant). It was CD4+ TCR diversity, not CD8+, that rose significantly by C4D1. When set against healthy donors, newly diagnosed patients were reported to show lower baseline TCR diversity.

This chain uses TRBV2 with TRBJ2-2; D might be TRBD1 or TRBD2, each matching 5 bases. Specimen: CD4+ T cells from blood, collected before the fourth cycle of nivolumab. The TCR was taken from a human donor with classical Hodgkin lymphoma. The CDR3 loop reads CASNRGGGAGELFF. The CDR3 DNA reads TGTGCCAGCAATCGGGGCGGTGGCGCCGGGGAGCTGTTTTTT.